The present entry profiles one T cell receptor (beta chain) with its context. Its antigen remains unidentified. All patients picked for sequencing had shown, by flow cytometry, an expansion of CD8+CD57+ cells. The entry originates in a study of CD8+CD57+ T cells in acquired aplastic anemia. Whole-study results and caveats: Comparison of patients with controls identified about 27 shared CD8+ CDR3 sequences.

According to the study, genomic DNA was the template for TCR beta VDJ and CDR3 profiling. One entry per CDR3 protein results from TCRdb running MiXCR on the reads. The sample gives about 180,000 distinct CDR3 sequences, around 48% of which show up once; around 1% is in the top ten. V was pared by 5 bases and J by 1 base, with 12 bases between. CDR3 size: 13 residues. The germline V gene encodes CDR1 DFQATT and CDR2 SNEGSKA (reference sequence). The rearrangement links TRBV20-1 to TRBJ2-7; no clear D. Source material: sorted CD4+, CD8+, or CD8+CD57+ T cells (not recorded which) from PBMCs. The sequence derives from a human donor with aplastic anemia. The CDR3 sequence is CSAPRQDSYEQYF. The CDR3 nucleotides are TGCAGTGCTCCCCGTCAGGATTCCTACGAGCAGTACTTC.